This note documents a single T cell receptor beta chain sequence. The data were obtained in a study of blood T cell repertoires in COVID-19. At the level of the study: Material from acute and convalescent COVID-19 was sourced from the United States, Italy and Spain. PBMCs, B-cell-depleted T cells, or T cells were the source of the cDNA or gDNA that made up the material.

The CDR3 runs to 13 residues. Per germline, CDR1 MNHEY and CDR2 SVGAGI. Between the trimmed V and J ends, which lost 6 bases and 3 bases, there was a span of 10 bases. Original processing notes: Scientists estimated how many nucleated cells there were by amplifying reference gene primers. Method: immunoSEQ multiplex PCR; TCRdb's copy keeps in-frame clones and lacks some. V, J and clone size derive from that table, while D and trimming were established from the DNA sequence. This table has 91,000 or so clones, approximately 82% appearing once. V and J are TRBV6-5 and TRBJ2-3, with TRBD2 as a possible D gene (6 bases). The source is a man aged 50 to 60 with active or convalescent COVID-19. The sequenced sample consisted of peripheral blood. The CDR3, as DNA: TGTGCCAGCAGAGGGACTGGAACAGATACGCAGTATTTT. This encodes CASRGTGTDTQYF.